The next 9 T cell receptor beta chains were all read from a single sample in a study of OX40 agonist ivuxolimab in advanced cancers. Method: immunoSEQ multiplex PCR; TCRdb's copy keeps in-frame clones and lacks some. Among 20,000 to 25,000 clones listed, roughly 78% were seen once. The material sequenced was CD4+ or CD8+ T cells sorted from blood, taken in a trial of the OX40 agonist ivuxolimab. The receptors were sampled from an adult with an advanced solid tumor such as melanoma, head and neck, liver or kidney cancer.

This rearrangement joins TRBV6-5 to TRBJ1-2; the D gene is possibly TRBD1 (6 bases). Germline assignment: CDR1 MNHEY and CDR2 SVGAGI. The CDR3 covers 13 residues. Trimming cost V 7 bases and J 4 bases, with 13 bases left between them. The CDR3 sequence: CASTGGPPYGYTF. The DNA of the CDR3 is TGTGCCAGCACCGGGGGCCCTCCCTATGGCTACACCTTC.

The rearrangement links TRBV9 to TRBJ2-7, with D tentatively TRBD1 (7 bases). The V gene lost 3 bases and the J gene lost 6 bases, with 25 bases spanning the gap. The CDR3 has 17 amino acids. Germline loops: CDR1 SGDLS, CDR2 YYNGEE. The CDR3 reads CASSGEEGDSLRGEQYF. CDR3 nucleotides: TGTGCCAGCAGCGGCGAGGAGGGGGACAGTCTAAGGGGCGAGCAGTACTTC.

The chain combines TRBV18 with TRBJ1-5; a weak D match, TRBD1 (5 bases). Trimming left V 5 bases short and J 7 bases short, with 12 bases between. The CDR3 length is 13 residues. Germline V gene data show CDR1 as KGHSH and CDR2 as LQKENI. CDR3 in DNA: TGTGCCAGCTCAACCCTACCAGGGCAGCCCCAGCATTTT. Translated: CASSTLPGQPQHF.

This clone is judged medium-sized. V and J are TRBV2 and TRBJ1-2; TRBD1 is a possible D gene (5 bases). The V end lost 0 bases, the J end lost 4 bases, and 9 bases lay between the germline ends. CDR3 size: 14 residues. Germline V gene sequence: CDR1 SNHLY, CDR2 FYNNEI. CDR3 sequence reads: CASSEAGRLYGYTF. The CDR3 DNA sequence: TGTGCCAGCAGTGAAGCGGGACGGCTCTATGGCTACACCTTC.

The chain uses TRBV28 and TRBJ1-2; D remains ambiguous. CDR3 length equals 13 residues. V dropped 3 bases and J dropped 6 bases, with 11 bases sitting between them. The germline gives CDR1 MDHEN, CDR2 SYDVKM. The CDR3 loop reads CASSLVVRHGYTF. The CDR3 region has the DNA TGTGCCAGCAGTTTGGTAGTACGACATGGCTACACCTTC.

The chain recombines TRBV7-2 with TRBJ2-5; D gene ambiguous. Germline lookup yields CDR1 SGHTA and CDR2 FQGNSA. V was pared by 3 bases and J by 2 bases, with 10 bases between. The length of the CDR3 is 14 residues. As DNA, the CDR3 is TGTGCCAGCAGCTTGTGGATGATACAAGAGACCCAGTACTTC. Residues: CASSLWMIQETQYF.

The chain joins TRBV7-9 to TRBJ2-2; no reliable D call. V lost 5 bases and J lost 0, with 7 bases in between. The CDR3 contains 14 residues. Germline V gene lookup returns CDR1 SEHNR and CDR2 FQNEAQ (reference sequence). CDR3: CASSPGPNTGELFF. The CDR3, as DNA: TGTGCCAGCAGCCCTGGACCGAACACCGGGGAGCTGTTTTTT.

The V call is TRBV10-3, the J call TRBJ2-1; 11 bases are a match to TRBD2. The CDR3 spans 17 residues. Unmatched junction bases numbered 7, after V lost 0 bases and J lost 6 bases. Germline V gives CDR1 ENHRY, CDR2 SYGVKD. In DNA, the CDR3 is TGTGCCATCAGTGAGTCGTCGTCTAGCGGGGGGCCCAATGAGCAGTTCTTC. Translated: CAISESSSSGGPNEQFF.

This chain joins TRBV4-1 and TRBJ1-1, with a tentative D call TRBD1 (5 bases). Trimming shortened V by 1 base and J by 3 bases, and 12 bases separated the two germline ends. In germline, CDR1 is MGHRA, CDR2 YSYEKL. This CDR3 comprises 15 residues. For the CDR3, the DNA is TGCGCCAGCAGCCAAGTGGCCAGGGAAGACACTGAAGCTTTCTTT. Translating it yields CASSQVAREDTEAFF.